These 22 T cell receptor beta chains were sequenced from one sample in a study of radiotherapy plus CTLA-4 blockade in lung cancer. Sequencing was performed with immunoSEQ multiplex PCR; in TCRdb, only in-frame clones are kept and a portion is missing. The table lists 35,000 to 45,000 clones, roughly two thirds of them singletons. The sample was peripheral blood, taken from a patient treated with radiotherapy plus ipilimumab. These receptors all come from a human donor with non-small cell lung cancer who had a partial response to radiotherapy plus ipilimumab.

This clone was observed a handful of times. The chain employs TRBV6-5 and TRBJ1-1; possibly TRBD1 for D (6 bases). V lost 2 bases and J lost 1, with 8 bases in between. This CDR3 region has 14 residues. Germline V CDR1 and CDR2: MNHEY, SVGAGI. The CDR3 sequence: CASSYGGPNTEAFF. CDR3 coding DNA: TGTGCCAGCAGTTACGGGGGCCCGAACACTGAAGCTTTCTTT.

This clone was detected once. This chain uses TRBV6-5 with TRBJ1-1; unclear D gene. The ends were cut back, 4 bases at V and 1 base at J, with 10 bases in the middle. The CDR3 extends over 14 amino acids. Germline CDR1 MNHEY, CDR2 SVGAGI. CDR3 sequence: CASSSSNRNTEAFF. The CDR3 nucleotides read TGTGCCAGCAGTTCCTCCAACAGGAACACTGAAGCTTTCTTT.

J is TRBJ2-1 and V is TRBV6-5, with TRBD2 matching over 8 bases. Germline CDR1 is MNHEY and CDR2 is SVGAGI. V shed 3 bases and J 3 bases; nucleotides not matched to a gene: 4. The CDR3 runs 15 residues. Here the CDR3 DNA reads TGTGCCAGCAGTTATGAGCGGGGGTACTACAATGAGCAGTTCTTC. This sequence encodes CASSYERGYYNEQFF.

This chain connects TRBV10-3 to TRBJ1-3; 9 nucleotides agree with TRBD1. CDR1 is ENHRY, CDR2 SYGVKD, per germline. The CDR3 length is 13 residues. Germline trimming cut 4 bases from V and 7 bases from J; bases unmatched to any gene: 2. As DNA, the CDR3 is TGTGCCATCAGTGCTGGACAGGGGAACACCATATATTTT. Translating gives CAISAGQGNTIYF.

This chain joins TRBV6-5 and TRBJ1-5; TRBD1 matches at 7 bases. Germline-derived CDR1 and CDR2 are MNHEY and SVGAGI. The CDR3 loop spans 13 amino acids. The J segment lost 5 bases and the V segment lost 10 bases, leaving 8 bases of the junction unmatched. The DNA for the CDR3 is TGTGCCACCCGACAGGGAGGTGATCAGCCCCAGCATTTT. Protein sequence: CATRQGGDQPQHF.

The rearrangement joins TRBV10-1 to TRBJ2-1; the D gene is possibly TRBD1 (5 bases). CDR3 length: 15 residues. The germline CDR1 and CDR2 sequences are WNHNN and SYGVQD (reference sequence). V was pared by 3 bases and J by 1 base, with 10 bases between. The CDR3 sequence: CASSDRARSYNEQFF. The DNA of the CDR3 is TGCGCCAGCAGTGACAGGGCTAGATCCTACAATGAGCAGTTCTTC.

This clone appeared once. The V gene is TRBV30, the J gene TRBJ1-5, with 8 bases aligning to TRBD1. Unmatched junction bases numbered 7, after V lost 0 bases and J lost 3 bases. Germline CDR1 GTSNPN, CDR2 SVGIG (reference sequence). This CDR3 is 16 amino acids long. CDR3 DNA sequence: TGTGCCTGGAGTGTTTGCGGGACAGGTAACAATCAGCCCCAGCATTTT. Its protein product is CAWSVCGTGNNQPQHF.

The table lists this clone with a few counts. V usage is TRBV6-5 and J usage is TRBJ1-5; TRBD1 might be the D (5 bases). The CDR3 runs 15 residues. V was trimmed by 2 bases and J by 4 bases, leaving 12 bases between them. Germline values: CDR1 MNHEY, CDR2 SVGAGI. As DNA, the CDR3 is TGTGCCAGCAGTTACAGAGACAGCCAAAATCAGCCCCAGCATTTT. Protein: CASSYRDSQNQPQHF.

The V call is TRBV5-6, the J call TRBJ1-6; 10 bases align to TRBD1. CDR1 and CDR2 from the germline V gene are SGHDT and YYEEEE. V dropped 5 bases and J dropped 6; count of bases not matched to a gene: 5. The CDR3 has 15 residues. The CDR3 spells CASRSRTGGNSPLHF. CDR3 nucleotide sequence: TGTGCCAGCAGAAGCCGGACAGGGGGTAATTCACCCCTCCACTTT.

The V call is TRBV7-9, the J call TRBJ2-5; 7 bases align to TRBD2. The CDR3 consists of 15 residues. In germline, CDR1 is SEHNR, CDR2 FQNEAQ (reference sequence). V shed 3 bases, J shed 0 bases, and the junction held 4 bases outside the gene matches. The CDR3 spells CASSLLGGNQETQYF. The CDR3 DNA sequence: TGTGCCAGCAGCTTGCTGGGAGGGAACCAAGAGACCCAGTACTTC.

The CDR3 loop reads CASSFPLREQYF. The CDR3 region has the DNA TGTGCCAGCAGCTTCCCCCTACGGGAGCAGTACTTC. This chain connects TRBV7-2 to TRBJ2-7; D remains ambiguous. V dropped 3 bases and J dropped 7 bases, with 10 bases sitting between them. Germline V gene sequence: CDR1 SGHTA, CDR2 FQGNSA. This CDR3 spans 12 amino acids.

The chain joins TRBV4-2 to TRBJ1-2; TRBD1 matches 8 bases. With 0 bases clipped from V and 1 base from J, the junction kept 1 base outside the gene matches. The CDR3 has 15 residues. Germline V gene sequence: CDR1 LGHNA, CDR2 YNFKEQ. CDR3 sequence: CASSQDGTGNYGYTF. DNA of the CDR3: TGTGCCAGCAGCCAAGACGGGACAGGTAACTATGGCTACACCTTC.

This clone came up once. This chain uses TRBV18 with TRBJ1-4; maybe TRBD1 (5 bases). Germline CDR1 KGHSH, CDR2 LQKENI. The CDR3 is made up of 15 amino acids. Trimming took 6 bases from V and 5 from J, leaving 16 bases between them. This chain's CDR3 is CASSSVRGTNEKLFF. Here the CDR3 DNA reads TGTGCCAGCTCTTCCGTGCGGGGCACCAATGAAAAACTGTTTTTT.

CDR3 nucleotides: TGTGCTAGTGGTCCTGAAAGTCGAGGGAACTACGAGCAGTACTTC. This codes for CASGPESRGNYEQYF. The chain joins TRBV12-5 to TRBJ2-7; possibly TRBD2 for D (5 bases). The CDR3 covers 15 residues. The V and J ends lost 5 bases and 3 bases respectively, with 17 bases between them. Per the germline V gene, CDR1 is LGHNT and CDR2 is FRNRAP.

The genes are TRBV21-1 and TRBJ1-6; TRBD1 is the table's D call, not checked against the DNA. TRBV21-1 is a pseudogene. The CDR3 is 18 residues long. The CDR3 protein is CASTTTDTRGPYNSPLHF. CDR3 DNA sequence: TGTGCCAGCACCACCACGGATACCAGGGGCCCCTATAATTCACCCCTCCACTTT.

This clone was observed a few times. This sequence joins TRBV7-8 and TRBJ2-2; TRBD2 is a possible D gene (5 bases). The germline V and J ends were trimmed by 5 bases and 1 base, with 11 bases remaining between them. The CDR3 is 15 amino acids. In germline, CDR1 is SGHVS, CDR2 FQNEAQ. The CDR3: CASSERVQNTGELFF. In DNA form, the CDR3 reads TGTGCCAGCAGCGAGAGGGTACAGAACACCGGGGAGCTGTTTTTT.

This clone appeared a single time. V is TRBV2 and J is TRBJ1-6, with D perhaps TRBD1 (5 bases). V lost 2 bases, J lost 5 bases, and 7 bases lay in between. The CDR3 loop spans 14 amino acids. From germline, CDR1 is SNHLY and CDR2 FYNNEI. The CDR3 DNA sequence: TGTGCCAGCAGTGAACAGGGAAATAATTCACCCCTCCACTTT. Its protein is CASSEQGNNSPLHF.

As concerns this clone: A read error may produce the germline difference seen at one junction end. The rearrangement uses TRBV18 and TRBJ1-1; no clear D. CDR3 length: 11 amino acids. CDR1 is KGHSH and CDR2 is LQKENI in the germline V gene. The CDR3 region is CASSPNSEAFF. The DNA for the CDR3 is TGTGCCAGCTCCCCGAACAGTGAAGCTTTCTTT.

The chain employs TRBV7-9 and TRBJ1-2; 10 bases fit TRBD1. CDR1 is SEHNR and CDR2 is FQNEAQ in the germline V gene (reference sequence). The CDR3 covers 15 residues. V trimming: 5 bases; J trimming: 8 bases; junction bases outside the gene matches: 11. CDR3 coding DNA: TGTGCCAGCAGCCCCGCCGGACAGGGGGGCGGAGGCTACACCTTC. It codes for CASSPAGQGGGGYTF.

The V gene is TRBV6-1, the J gene TRBJ1-1, with unresolved D. The CDR3 runs to 13 residues. With 5 bases removed from V and 3 bases from J, the gap between germline ends came to 10 bases. Germline CDR1 MNHNS, CDR2 SASEGT. For the CDR3, the DNA is TGTGCCAGCAGTATTGATGAGGACACTGAAGCTTTCTTT. It codes for CASSIDEDTEAFF.

V usage is TRBV15 and J usage is TRBJ1-4; D ambiguous. Deletions cut 2 bases from V and 4 bases from J, with 5 bases between. CDR3 size: 13 residues. In germline, CDR1 is LNHNV, CDR2 YYDKDF (reference sequence). CDR3 sequence: CATSRQFNEKLFF. The CDR3, as DNA: TGTGCCACCAGCAGACAGTTTAATGAAAAACTGTTTTTT.

V gene TRBV6-1 combines with J gene TRBJ1-3; 8 nucleotides align to TRBD1. Germline values: CDR1 MNHNS, CDR2 SASEGT. The CDR3 spans 14 residues. V lost 6 bases to trimming and J lost 8 bases; unmatched junction nucleotides: 9. CDR3 DNA sequence: TGTGCCAGCAGATCCCAACAGGGGGTGTACACCATATATTTT. This sequence encodes CASRSQQGVYTIYF.